This T cell receptor beta chain was documented in a study of shared clonotypes between healthy human individuals. Study findings and constraints: Only blood underwent sampling, and tissue repertoires likely differ.

TCRdb's table, derived via immunoSEQ multiplex PCR, lists solely in-frame clones and lacks some. The repertoire holds some 2,000,000 clones, with about 95% as singletons. This CDR3 region has 15 residues. The V gene end was trimmed by 6 bases and the J gene end by 0 bases; junction bases not matched to a gene: 3. From germline, CDR1 is MNHEY and CDR2 SVGAGI. Selected positively for CCR7 and CD45RO-negative, naive CD8 cells excluded terminally differentiated effector memory CD45RA+ cells. Study donors comprised healthy, HIV-negative adults devoid of recent acute infection or vaccination. Details on this clone: The target antigen is unknown.

This receptor was obtained from a man aged 18-30 years in good health. J is TRBJ2-7 and V is TRBV6-5; 12 bases map to TRBD2. Sequenced sample: naive CD8+ T cells sorted from blood. The chain's CDR3 is CASRSTSGSSYEQYF. CDR3 coding DNA: TGTGCCAGCAGGTCGACTAGCGGGAGCTCCTACGAGCAGTACTTC.